One and the same sample provided the 30 T cell receptor beta chains below, sequenced in a study of T cell responses to AZD1222 COVID-19 vaccine. Produced via immunoSEQ multiplex PCR; TCRdb's table is partial and in-frame only. The repertoire holds 150,000 to 160,000 clones, around nine tenths seen once, with 15% to 20% in the top ten. The source was peripheral blood, collected on day 0 of AZD1222 vaccination. The source is an adult in good health.

The CDR3 is CASSLTGTGSGYTF. Here the CDR3 DNA reads TGTGCCAGCAGCTTAACGGGGACAGGCTCTGGCTACACCTTC. The chain is built from TRBV7-3 and TRBJ1-2, with 8 bases identical to TRBD1. The CDR3 totals 14 residues. Trimming removed 0 bases from V and 7 bases from J; junction bases left unmatched: 4. Looked up from germline, CDR1 is SGHTA and CDR2 is FQGTGA.

The chain employs TRBV27 and TRBJ2-7; D is unresolved. This CDR3 has 14 amino acids. With 3 bases removed from V and 5 bases from J, the gap between germline ends came to 14 bases. Germline-derived CDR1 and CDR2 are MNHEY and SMNVEV (reference sequence). The DNA of the CDR3 is TGTGCCAGCAGTTTCCCCCTTTCAGTCCACGAGCAGTACTTC. Its translation is CASSFPLSVHEQYF.

The chain links TRBV2 to TRBJ1-1; a weak D match, TRBD1 (5 bases). The CDR3 is made up of 14 amino acids. V lost 10 bases and J lost 1, with 16 bases in between. In germline, CDR1 is SNHLY, CDR2 FYNNEI. CDR3 in amino acids: CATRPGRANTEAFF. Written as DNA, the CDR3 is TGTGCCACCCGTCCGGGACGGGCGAACACTGAAGCTTTCTTT.

The rearrangement uses TRBV7-9 and TRBJ1-1; D gene uncertain. This CDR3 has 15 residues. The ends were cut back, 2 bases at V and 1 base at J, with 11 bases in the middle. The V gene's germline CDR1 is SEHNR and CDR2 FQNEAQ (reference sequence). For the CDR3, the DNA is TGTGCCAGCAGCTTACCCCCGGCAGAGAACACTGAAGCTTTCTTT. Amino acid sequence: CASSLPPAENTEAFF.

V gene TRBV28 combines with J gene TRBJ2-7; TRBD2 is a possible D gene (5 bases). Germline values: CDR1 MDHEN, CDR2 SYDVKM. There are 16 residues in the CDR3. Between the trimmed V and J ends, which lost 4 bases and 2 bases, there was a span of 18 bases. CDR3 coding DNA: TGTGCCAGCAGTTCCCGAGGGCGACCTATAACCTACGAGCAGTACTTC. Encoded protein: CASSSRGRPITYEQYF.

The CDR3 DNA follows: TGTGCCTGGAAGCCCGGGCCCCTTGAACCCCTCCACTTT. Amino acids: CAWKPGPLEPLHF. This sequence joins TRBV30 and TRBJ1-6; D unclear. Germline values: CDR1 GTSNPN, CDR2 SVGIG (reference sequence). Trimming stripped 4 bases from V and 12 bases from J, with 16 bases between. The length of the CDR3 is 13 residues.

The rearrangement links TRBV5-1 to TRBJ2-7; weak D call: TRBD1 (5 bases). The V gene's germline CDR1 is SGHRS and CDR2 YFSETQ. This CDR3 region has 13 residues. V gave up 3 bases and J gave up 6 bases, with 13 bases separating them. The CDR3 bases are TGCGCCAGCAGCTGGGCCCGAAGGGGCGAGCAGTACTTC. As protein: CASSWARRGEQYF.

This clone was found once. V gene TRBV7-2 combines with J gene TRBJ2-5; unclear D gene. V dropped 5 bases and J dropped 5 bases, with 15 bases sitting between them. Germline V gene data show CDR1 as SGHTA and CDR2 as FQGNSA. The CDR3 spans 14 residues. Here the CDR3 DNA reads TGTGCCAGCAGCCCCGTGTTAGCTAAGGAGACCCAGTACTTC. It is translated as CASSPVLAKETQYF.

V and J are TRBV27 and TRBJ1-2; D gene unclear. V gave up 3 bases and J gave up 0 bases, with 8 bases separating them. This CDR3 is 14 amino acids long. Germline V gene sequence: CDR1 MNHEY, CDR2 SMNVEV (reference sequence). The CDR3 DNA follows: TGTGCCAGCAGTTTGGGCTTAGCTAACTATGGCTACACCTTC. Translating it yields CASSLGLANYGYTF.

V usage is TRBV5-1 and J usage is TRBJ2-3, with TRBD2 matching over 8 bases. After removal of 1 base from V and 1 base from J, the junction contained 11 bases not matched to a gene. The germline gives CDR1 SGHRS, CDR2 YFSETQ. This CDR3 comprises 18 residues. CDR3 protein: CASSLIVAGGYRTDTQYF. CDR3 nucleotide sequence: TGCGCCAGCAGCTTGATTGTTGCGGGGGGATATCGCACAGATACGCAGTATTTT.

V gene TRBV18 combines with J gene TRBJ1-1, with D perhaps matching TRBD1 (5 bases). The CDR3 has 17 amino acids. Per the germline V gene, CDR1 is KGHSH and CDR2 is LQKENI. Trimming pared 6 bases from V and 0 bases from J, leaving 20 bases between. In DNA, the CDR3 is TGTGCCAGCTCGGAAGCCGGGACCCTAATAATGAACACTGAAGCTTTCTTT. Translated, it gives CASSEAGTLIMNTEAFF.

The V gene is TRBV6-5, the J gene TRBJ1-1, with a weak D call TRBD1 (5 bases). V was pared by 9 bases and J by 5 bases, with 19 bases between. Germline loops: CDR1 MNHEY, CDR2 SVGAGI. The CDR3 has 14 residues. This chain's CDR3 is CASRRPGGGTEAFF. Written as DNA, the CDR3 is TGTGCCAGTCGAAGGCCGGGCGGGGGGACTGAAGCTTTCTTT.

The rearrangement uses TRBV5-1 and TRBJ1-1; D gene ambiguous. The ends were cut back, 4 bases at V and 5 bases at J, with 12 bases in the middle. This CDR3 spans 13 amino acids. Looked up from germline, CDR1 is SGHRS and CDR2 is YFSETQ. As DNA, the CDR3 is TGCGCCAGCAGCCTGGGTCCGGGGACTGAAGCTTTCTTT. Translation gives CASSLGPGTEAFF.

The chain is built from TRBV19 and TRBJ1-2; 11 bases map to TRBD1. Trimming took 10 bases from V and 3 from J; bases not matched to a gene: 16. This CDR3 spans 17 amino acids. Per germline, CDR1 LNHDA and CDR2 SQIVND (reference sequence). As DNA, the CDR3 is TGTGCCATCTCGGACAGGGGGCTTCGCGGGTCCCACTATGGCTACACCTTC. Translating gives CAISDRGLRGSHYGYTF.

The chain joins TRBV7-9 to TRBJ1-3; D unresolved. V was pared by 6 bases and J by 0 bases, with 9 bases between. The germline V gene has CDR1 SEHNR and CDR2 FQNEAQ (reference sequence). CDR3 length: 14 residues. The CDR3 nucleotides are TGTGCCAGCAGTGTCTCCACCTCTGGAAACACCATATATTTT. It codes for CASSVSTSGNTIYF.

CDR3 sequence (DNA): TGTGCCAGCAGCTCGTCGGGGGCTAAGACCGGGGAGCTGTTTTTT. It is translated as CASSSSGAKTGELFF. This chain uses TRBV11-3 with TRBJ2-2; D may be TRBD1 or TRBD2 (6 bases each). CDR3 length: 15 amino acids. CDR1 and CDR2 (germline): SGHNT, YENEEA. The V gene lost 4 bases and the J gene lost 5 bases, with 14 bases spanning the gap.

The rearrangement links TRBV19 to TRBJ1-5; 10 bases map to TRBD1. Germline CDR1 LNHDA, CDR2 SQIVND (reference sequence). This CDR3 region has 16 residues. V shed 3 bases, J shed 1 base, and the junction held 3 bases outside the gene matches. This CDR3 is CASSIRTGGSNQPQHF. DNA of the CDR3: TGTGCCAGTAGTATCCGGACAGGGGGGAGCAATCAGCCCCAGCATTTT.

The chain uses TRBV28 and TRBJ1-2, with a weak D call TRBD1 (6 bases). Trimming removed 7 bases at V and 11 bases at J, with 23 bases between. The CDR3 has 14 amino acids. Per the germline V gene, CDR1 is MDHEN and CDR2 is SYDVKM. In DNA form, the CDR3 reads TGTGCCAGCACCCAATTTGGGGGGCCGCGGAGATACACCTTC. Translating it yields CASTQFGGPRRYTF.

This chain joins TRBV10-3 and TRBJ1-2; D is perhaps TRBD1 (5 bases). Trimming removed 4 bases from V and 4 bases from J, with 13 bases in between. The CDR3 is made up of 14 amino acids. Germline lookup yields CDR1 ENHRY and CDR2 SYGVKD. CDR3 nucleotide sequence: TGTGCCATCAGTGGGGGGGGGACCATCTATGGCTACACCTTC. Translating gives CAISGGGTIYGYTF.

This chain links TRBV3-1 (or the pseudogene TRBV3-2) with TRBJ2-7; the D gene could be TRBD1 or TRBD2 (5 bases each). The V end was cut by 4 bases, the J end by 4 bases, with 23 bases between. The germline gives CDR1 LGHDT, CDR2 YNNKEL (reference sequence). The length of the CDR3 is 17 residues. CDR3 amino acids: CASSLRWNEGFVYEQYF. Here the CDR3 DNA reads TGTGCCAGCAGCCTCAGGTGGAACGAGGGGTTTGTGTACGAGCAGTACTTC.

This clone was observed a single time. The rearrangement joins TRBV7-2 to TRBJ2-3, with 9 positions matching TRBD2. The V and J ends lost 6 bases and 6 bases, in that order; junction bases with no gene match: 10. This CDR3 comprises 15 residues. Per germline, CDR1 SGHTA and CDR2 FQGNSA. The CDR3 reads CASRDQRGARDTQYF. For the CDR3, the DNA is TGTGCCAGCAGGGACCAGCGGGGGGCGAGGGATACGCAGTATTTT.

The chain combines TRBV30 with TRBJ1-3; the D gene is possibly TRBD1 (5 bases). CDR3 length: 14 residues. Germline CDR1 and CDR2: GTSNPN and SVGIG (reference sequence). V dropped 0 bases and J dropped 2 bases, with 8 bases sitting between them. The CDR3 reads CAWSVQVAGNTIYF. The CDR3 DNA reads TGTGCCTGGAGTGTACAGGTAGCTGGAAACACCATATATTTT.

The rearrangement uses TRBV30 and TRBJ2-5; no reliable D call. V lost 2 bases, J lost 3 bases, and 4 bases lay in between. The germline V gene has CDR1 GTSNPN and CDR2 SVGIG (reference sequence). The CDR3 extends over 11 amino acids. The CDR3 region has the DNA TGTGCCTGGAGTAATAAAGAGACCCAGTACTTC. As protein: CAWSNKETQYF.

The V gene is TRBV6-5, the J gene TRBJ1-2, with 9 bases that match TRBD1. V was clipped by 7 bases and J by 4 bases; unmatched bases: 4. Germline CDR1 is MNHEY and CDR2 is SVGAGI. The CDR3 is 13 amino acids. The chain's CDR3 is CASTAGQGYGYTF. The CDR3 DNA reads TGTGCCAGCACCGCGGGACAGGGCTATGGCTACACCTTC.

Here the CDR3 reads CASSLRDRGQPQHF. The CDR3 DNA follows: TGTGCCAGCAGTTTAAGGGACAGGGGACAGCCCCAGCATTTT. The chain employs TRBV6-5 and TRBJ1-5, with TRBD1 matching 10 bases. Per germline, CDR1 MNHEY and CDR2 SVGAGI. The CDR3 covers 14 residues. The V segment lost 4 bases and the J segment 7 bases; nucleotides outside the gene matches: 4.

The chain joins TRBV7-8 to TRBJ1-2, with TRBD1 matching over 8 bases. CDR1 and CDR2 (germline): SGHVS, FQNEAQ. CDR3 length equals 15 residues. V lost 5 bases, J lost 0 bases, and 5 bases stayed unmatched. The CDR3 DNA reads as TGTGCCAGCAGCACGCGGACAGGGCCTAACTATGGCTACACCTTC. Protein product: CASSTRTGPNYGYTF. Variable domain in full (rest from reference TRBV7-8 and TRBJ1-2): GAGVSQSPRYKVAKRGQDVALRCDPISGHVSLFWYQQALGQGPEFLTYFQNEAQLDKSGLPSDRFFAERPEGSVSTLKIQRTQQEDSAVYLCASSTRTGPNYGYTFGSGTRLTVV.

This chain connects TRBV27 to TRBJ2-7; D is possibly TRBD1 or TRBD2 (5 bases each). The CDR3 consists of 15 residues. Trimming stripped 6 bases from V and 2 bases from J, with 17 bases between. Germline CDR1 MNHEY, CDR2 SMNVEV (reference sequence). The CDR3 DNA is TGTGCCAGCAGCCCCGGGGCGGCGAGGGCCTACGAGCAGTACTTC. Protein: CASSPGAARAYEQYF.

This chain joins TRBV28 and TRBJ1-2; D gene uncertain. Germline CDR1 MDHEN, CDR2 SYDVKM. This CDR3 is 11 amino acids long. The CDR3 here is CAAHANYGYTF. In DNA form, the CDR3 reads TGTGCGGCCCACGCTAACTATGGCTACACCTTC.

This clone came up once. V and J are TRBV2 and TRBJ1-2; possibly TRBD1 for D (5 bases). The CDR3 length is 13 residues. V was trimmed by 6 bases and J by 0 bases, leaving 8 bases between them. Germline CDR1 is SNHLY and CDR2 is FYNNEI. The CDR3 nucleotides read TGTGCCAGCAGGGGGCGAGCTAACTATGGCTACACCTTC. Amino acid sequence: CASRGRANYGYTF.

This clone was counted a single time. The chain has TRBV6-6 and TRBJ2-7, with 9 bases that match TRBD1. With 6 bases clipped from V and 6 bases from J, the junction kept 9 bases outside the gene matches. This CDR3 comprises 14 residues. CDR1 is MNHNY and CDR2 is SVGAGI in the germline V gene (reference sequence). The CDR3 DNA is TGTGCCAGCAGCGGGACAGGGATTCTCGGCGAGCAGTACTTC. Protein sequence: CASSGTGILGEQYF.